This entry describes one T cell receptor beta chain. In the original workflow: From reference gene primer amplification, estimates of nucleated cell counts were derived. The method was immunoSEQ multiplex PCR; TCRdb's version includes in-frame clones alone and lacks a portion of them. V, J and clone size are those of that table, while D and trimming were read from the DNA. The table records over 300,000 clones, 85% of them present only once. The sample belongs to a study of blood T cell repertoires in COVID-19. For the study at large: From the United States, Italy and Spain came samples of acute and convalescent COVID-19. In each case, the material was cDNA or gDNA derived from T cells, B-cell-depleted T cells, or PBMCs.

Germline CDR1 is SQVTM and CDR2 is ANQGSEA. Trimming stripped 4 bases from V and 2 bases from J, with 17 bases between. This CDR3 region has 15 residues. The clonotype was recovered from a human donor in a cohort sampled during active COVID-19. The sequencing sample was made of peripheral blood. The chain recombines TRBV29-1 with TRBJ1-2; D gene unclear. The CDR3 reads CSVASSHKSNYGYTF. The CDR3 bases are TGCAGCGTTGCCTCCTCGCACAAGTCAAACTATGGCTACACCTTC. Drawing the rest from reference TRBV29-1 and TRBJ1-2, the complete variable domain is SAVISQKPSRDICQRGTSLTIQCQVDSQVTMMFWYRQQPGQSLTLIATANQGSEATYESGFVIDKFPISRPNLTFSTLTVSNMSPEDSSIYLCSVASSHKSNYGYTFGSGTRLTVV.